The 17 T cell receptor beta chains presented below share a single source sample, sequenced in a study of CD8 T cells in Susac syndrome. Random hexamers were used to reverse transcribe an amount of roughly 0.5 to 1 ug RNA. Via MiXCR, TCRdb re-called the immunoSEQ multiplex PCR reads, giving one row per CDR3 protein. The repertoire has fewer than 200,000 distinct CDR3 sequences, about 91% of them found once; the top ten carry 0.075% to 0.095%. Sequenced: CD4+ T cells from PBMCs. These receptors were taken from a human donor with Susac syndrome.

V gene TRBV6-4 combines with J gene TRBJ2-1, with 9 bases that match TRBD1. J was trimmed by 5 bases and V by 2 bases; bases with no gene match: 7. Germline V gene data show CDR1 as MRHNA and CDR2 as SNTAGT. This CDR3 contains 16 residues. The CDR3 DNA reads as TGTGCCAGCAGTGACCAAGGGACAGGGAACAACAATGAGCAGTTCTTC. Translating gives CASSDQGTGNNNEQFF.

This rearrangement joins TRBV2 to TRBJ2-4; no firm D call. This CDR3 comprises 12 residues. Between the trimmed V and J ends, which lost 6 bases and 5 bases, there was a span of 8 bases. Germline CDR1 reads SNHLY; CDR2 reads FYNNEI. The DNA for the CDR3 is TGTGCCAGCAGCTCCTTTGAAAACATTCAGTACTTC. Encoded protein: CASSSFENIQYF.

J is TRBJ2-7 and V is TRBV2; D ambiguous. This CDR3 has 14 residues. Germline lookup yields CDR1 SNHLY and CDR2 FYNNEI. V was pared by 4 bases and J by 2 bases, with 12 bases between. The CDR3 region is CASSVSQVTYEQYF. CDR3 sequence (DNA): TGTGCCAGCAGTGTAAGCCAAGTTACCTACGAGCAGTACTTC.

The V call is TRBV7-9, the J call TRBJ1-6, with D perhaps TRBD1 (5 bases). The CDR3 loop spans 14 amino acids. V shed 4 bases and J shed 11 bases, with 15 bases lying between them. Germline loops: CDR1 SEHNR, CDR2 FQNEAQ (reference sequence). CDR3 DNA sequence: TGTGCCAGCAGCTCGCCGGGACCAAGTCCACCCCTCCACTTT. Protein sequence: CASSSPGPSPPLHF.

The genes are TRBV9 and TRBJ2-1; 8 bases fit TRBD2. Looked up from germline, CDR1 is SGDLS and CDR2 is YYNGEE. V dropped 4 bases and J dropped 4; count of bases not matched to a gene: 10. This CDR3 region has 16 residues. For the CDR3, the DNA is TGTGCCAGCAGCTCCGGGGGGGCTAGCGGTTACAATGAGCAGTTCTTC. Translated, it gives CASSSGGASGYNEQFF. The full variable domain, with the rest looked up from reference TRBV9 and TRBJ2-1, is DSGVTQTPKHLITATGQRVTLRCSPRSGDLSVYWYQQSLDQGLQFLIQYYNGEERAKGNILERFSAQQFPDLHSELNLSSLELGDSALYFCASSSGGASGYNEQFFGPGTRLTVL.

The rearrangement uses TRBV5-1 and TRBJ1-1; maybe TRBD1 (6 bases). Per germline, CDR1 SGHRS and CDR2 YFSETQ. The V end lost 0 bases, the J end lost 8 bases, and 14 bases lay between the germline ends. This CDR3 is 14 amino acids long. CDR3 DNA sequence: TGCGCCAGCAGCTTGGCCGCGGAACAGGGAGAAGCTTTCTTT. It specifies CASSLAAEQGEAFF.

This chain connects TRBV30 to TRBJ1-6; 8 bases align to TRBD1. Germline assignment: CDR1 GTSNPN and CDR2 SVGIG (reference sequence). The CDR3 sequence is 14 residues long. The junction had 7 bases not matched to a gene; V was cut back by 2 bases and J by 10 bases. CDR3 in DNA: TGTGCCTGGAGTCGTAACAGGGGGGTGTCACCCCTCCACTTT. Protein: CAWSRNRGVSPLHF.

This rearrangement joins TRBV29-1 to TRBJ2-1; TRBD2 might be the D (6 bases). This CDR3 spans 13 amino acids. CDR1 is SQVTM and CDR2 is ANQGSEA in the germline V gene. V lost 4 bases and J lost 4, with 11 bases in between. The CDR3 region is CSVAAGSYNEQFF. CDR3 DNA: TGCAGCGTTGCCGCCGGGAGTTACAATGAGCAGTTCTTC.

The V and J genes are TRBV10-3 and TRBJ1-5; 10 nucleotides align to TRBD1. The junction had 3 bases not matched to a gene; V was cut back by 6 bases and J by 4 bases. Germline lookup yields CDR1 ENHRY and CDR2 SYGVKD. The CDR3 runs 14 residues. The CDR3: CAIRGTGANQPQHF. The CDR3 bases are TGTGCCATCAGGGGGACAGGGGCTAATCAGCCCCAGCATTTT.

The chain links TRBV4-1 to TRBJ1-2, with D possibly being TRBD1 (6 bases). The CDR3 runs 15 residues. CDR1 and CDR2 (germline): MGHRA, YSYEKL. Trimming shortened V by 4 bases and J by 7 bases, and 19 bases separated the two germline ends. The CDR3: CASSPTPGEGSGYTF. The CDR3 nucleotides read TGCGCCAGCAGCCCAACCCCAGGGGAAGGTAGTGGCTACACCTTC.

This chain joins TRBV20-1 and TRBJ2-7; no firm D call. The CDR3 runs to 12 residues. The germline V and J ends were trimmed by 4 bases and 6 bases, with 13 bases remaining between them. CDR1 is DFQATT and CDR2 is SNEGSKA in the germline V gene (reference sequence). As DNA, the CDR3 is TGCAGTGCTATAAAGGATGTTCGCGAGCAGTACTTC. Its translation: CSAIKDVREQYF.

The chain recombines TRBV5-1 with TRBJ2-7, with a possible D match to TRBD2 (6 bases). The CDR3 contains 14 residues. Trimming left V 0 bases short and J 2 bases short, with 9 bases between. Looked up from germline, CDR1 is SGHRS and CDR2 is YFSETQ. CDR3: CASSLAGDAYEQYF. CDR3 bases: TGCGCCAGCAGCTTGGCGGGAGACGCCTACGAGCAGTACTTC. Full variable domain (outside the CDR3, taken from reference TRBV5-1 and TRBJ2-7): KAGVTQTPRYLIKTRGQQVTLSCSPISGHRSVSWYQQTPGQGLQFLFEYFSETQRNKGNFPGRFSGRQFSNSRSEMNVSTLELGDSALYLCASSLAGDAYEQYFGPGTRLTVT.

The rearrangement joins TRBV9 to TRBJ2-1, with D possibly being TRBD1 (6 bases). There are 16 residues in the CDR3. Looked up from germline, CDR1 is SGDLS and CDR2 is YYNGEE. V dropped 3 bases and J dropped 3 bases, with 16 bases sitting between them. In DNA, the CDR3 is TGTGCCAGCAGCGATAAAGAGGGGACAAACTACAATGAGCAGTTCTTC. This translates into CASSDKEGTNYNEQFF.

This rearrangement joins TRBV20-1 to TRBJ2-7; the D gene is possibly TRBD1 (6 bases). V shed 4 bases and J shed 6 bases, with 16 bases lying between them. Germline V CDR1 and CDR2: DFQATT, SNEGSKA (reference sequence). There are 13 residues in the CDR3. The CDR3 DNA reads TGCAGTGCTAACGGACAGCTTTCGGCCGAGCAGTACTTC. Protein: CSANGQLSAEQYF.

This chain connects TRBV11-3 to TRBJ2-1, with 11 bases that match TRBD1. With V trimmed by 4 bases and J by 5 bases, 4 bases remained unmatched. Germline V gene sequence: CDR1 SGHNT, CDR2 YENEEA. The CDR3 contains 15 residues. CDR3 nucleotides: TGTGCCAGCAGCTCTGGACAGGGGGCTCACAATGAGCAGTTCTTC. Protein sequence: CASSSGQGAHNEQFF.

This sequence joins TRBV29-1 and TRBJ2-3; 8 bases are a match to TRBD1. CDR1 and CDR2 from the germline V gene are SQVTM and ANQGSEA. V was clipped by 8 bases and J by 0 bases; unmatched bases: 4. This CDR3 has 13 residues. DNA for the CDR3: TGCAGCTTTCAGGGGGCAAGCACAGATACGCAGTATTTT. As protein: CSFQGASTDTQYF.

This clonotype has only a few counts. The rearrangement links TRBV9 to TRBJ2-3; the match to TRBD2 covers 7 bases. Germline V gene data show CDR1 as SGDLS and CDR2 as YYNGEE. The J segment lost 4 bases and the V segment lost 4 bases, leaving 3 bases of the junction unmatched. The CDR3 consists of 13 residues. The CDR3 nucleotides are TGTGCCAGCAGCCCCGGACTAGCAGATACGCAGTATTTT. It is translated as CASSPGLADTQYF.